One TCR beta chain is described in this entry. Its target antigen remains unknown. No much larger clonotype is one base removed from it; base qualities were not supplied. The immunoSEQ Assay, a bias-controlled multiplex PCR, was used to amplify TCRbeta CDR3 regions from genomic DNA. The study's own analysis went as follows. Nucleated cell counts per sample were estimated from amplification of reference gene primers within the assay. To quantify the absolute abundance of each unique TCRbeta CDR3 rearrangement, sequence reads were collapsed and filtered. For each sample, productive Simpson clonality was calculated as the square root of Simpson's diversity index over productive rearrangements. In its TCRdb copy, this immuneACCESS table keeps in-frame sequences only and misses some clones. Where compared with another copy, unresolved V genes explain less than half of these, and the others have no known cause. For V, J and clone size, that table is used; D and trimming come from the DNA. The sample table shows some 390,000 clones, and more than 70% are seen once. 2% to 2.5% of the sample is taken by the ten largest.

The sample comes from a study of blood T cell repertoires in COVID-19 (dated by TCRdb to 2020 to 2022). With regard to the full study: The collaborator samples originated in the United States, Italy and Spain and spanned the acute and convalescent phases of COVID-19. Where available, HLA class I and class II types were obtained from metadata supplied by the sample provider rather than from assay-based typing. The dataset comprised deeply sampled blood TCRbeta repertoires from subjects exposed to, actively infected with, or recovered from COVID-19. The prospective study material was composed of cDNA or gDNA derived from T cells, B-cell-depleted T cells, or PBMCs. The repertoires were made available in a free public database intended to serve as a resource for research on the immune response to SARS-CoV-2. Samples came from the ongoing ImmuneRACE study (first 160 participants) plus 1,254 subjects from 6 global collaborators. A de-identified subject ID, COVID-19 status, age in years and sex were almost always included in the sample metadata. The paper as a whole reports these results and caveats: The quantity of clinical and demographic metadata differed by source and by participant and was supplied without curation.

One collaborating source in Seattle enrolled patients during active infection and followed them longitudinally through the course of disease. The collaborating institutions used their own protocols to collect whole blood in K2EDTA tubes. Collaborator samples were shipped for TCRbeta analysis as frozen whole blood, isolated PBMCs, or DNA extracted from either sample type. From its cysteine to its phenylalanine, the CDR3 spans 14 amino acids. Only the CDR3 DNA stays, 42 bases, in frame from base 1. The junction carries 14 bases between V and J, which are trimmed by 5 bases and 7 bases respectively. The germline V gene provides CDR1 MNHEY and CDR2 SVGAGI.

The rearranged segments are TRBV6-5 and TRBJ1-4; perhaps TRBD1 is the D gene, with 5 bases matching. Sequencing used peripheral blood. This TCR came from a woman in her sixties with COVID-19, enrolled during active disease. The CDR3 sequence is CASSPPGGGEKLFF. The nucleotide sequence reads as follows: TGTGCCAGCAGTCCCCCCGGCGGGGGTGAAAAACTGTTTTTT.